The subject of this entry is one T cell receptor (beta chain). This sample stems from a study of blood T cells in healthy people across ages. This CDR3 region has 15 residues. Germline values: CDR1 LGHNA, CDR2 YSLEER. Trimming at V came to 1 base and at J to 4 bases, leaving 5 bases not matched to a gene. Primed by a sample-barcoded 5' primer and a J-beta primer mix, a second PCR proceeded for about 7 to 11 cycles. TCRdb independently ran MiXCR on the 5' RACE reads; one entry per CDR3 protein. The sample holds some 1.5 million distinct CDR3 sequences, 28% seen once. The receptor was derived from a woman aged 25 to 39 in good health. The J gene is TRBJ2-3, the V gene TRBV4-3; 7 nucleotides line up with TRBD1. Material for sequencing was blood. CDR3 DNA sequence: TGCGCCAGCAGCCAAGGGAACAGGGGTCCAGATACGCAGTATTTT. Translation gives CASSQGNRGPDTQYF.